This T cell receptor beta chain stems from a study of blood T cell repertoires in COVID-19. Looking at the study overall: From T cells, B-cell-depleted T cells, or PBMCs came the material, which was cDNA or gDNA.

This clone was seen once. Study processing details: Reference gene primer amplification in the assay estimated nucleated cell counts. Clones were read by immunoSEQ multiplex PCR, and TCRdb kept only the in-frame ones, dropping some. For V, J and clone size, that table is used; D and trimming come from the DNA. The repertoire holds about 300,000 clones, with under 90% as singletons. The CDR3 covers 16 residues. V was shortened by 4 bases and J by 0 bases, with 13 bases between the two germline ends. The germline gives CDR1 LNHDA, CDR2 SQIVND (reference sequence). Participants reported their clinical history, and cohort assignment relied on those reports. Exposed enrollees encountered a COVID-19 case at some point within 2 weeks before study entry.

The sequence was obtained from a woman in her 50s who had been exposed to COVID-19. Sequenced input: PBMCs or T cells enriched from blood (not recorded which). The rearrangement uses TRBV19 and TRBJ1-5; D gene ambiguous. In DNA, the CDR3 is TGTGCCAGTAGTAGTGGCAGACTCAATAGCAATCAGCCCCAGCATTTT. It codes for CASSSGRLNSNQPQHF. Full variable domain (outside the CDR3, taken from reference TRBV19 and TRBJ1-5): DGGITQSPKYLFRKEGQNVTLSCEQNLNHDAMYWYRQDPGQGLRLIYYSQIVNDFQKGDIAEGYSVSREKKESFPLTVTSAQKNPTAFYLCASSSGRLNSNQPQHFGDGTRLSIL.